The rows below give T cell receptor beta chains drawn from one sample of a study of blood T cell repertoires in COVID-19. The data were produced by immunoSEQ multiplex PCR, yet TCRdb's version contains in-frame clones alone and is incomplete. The sample shows more than 250,000 clones, approximately 86% of them seen only once. The sample comprised peripheral blood. These receptors were taken from a young woman who had recovered from COVID-19. Each CDR3 is given with its conserved first and last residue. D genes are given only for firm matches. Size values are once, few and many counts, or a class for expanded clones, and some rows have none.

TRBV4-2,-,-,TRBJ2-1,CASSQVGSVNEQFF,TGTGCCAGCAGCCAAGTGGGTAGCGTGAATGAGCAGTTCTTC
TRBV3-1/TRBV3-2,TRBD2,-,TRBJ2-1,CASRFGAGGGEQFF,TGTGCCAGTAGATTTGGAGCGGGAGGAGGTGAGCAGTTCTTC
TRBV6-2/TRBV6-3,-,-,TRBJ1-1,CASSYWQDTEAFF,TGTGCCAGCAGTTACTGGCAGGACACTGAAGCTTTCTTT
TRBV6-6,TRBD1,once,TRBJ1-2,CASSKDRTYGYTF,TGTGCCAGCAGTAAGGACAGGACCTATGGCTACACCTTC
TRBV7-9,-,-,TRBJ2-3,CASSLVTTDTQYF,TGTGCCAGCAGCTTAGTGACAACAGATACGCAGTATTTT
TRBV20-1,TRBD2,-,TRBJ2-7,CSASSSAGDPYEQYF,TGCAGTGCTAGTTCAAGCGCGGGAGACCCCTACGAGCAGTACTTC
TRBV7-8,-,-,TRBJ2-7,CASSFGGPTGLNYEQYF,TGTGCCAGCAGCTTTGGCGGCCCAACCGGATTAAACTACGAGCAGTACTTC
TRBV5-1,-,-,TRBJ1-1,CASSWTIQNTEAFF,TGCGCCAGCAGCTGGACTATTCAAAACACTGAAGCTTTCTTT
TRBV30,TRBD2,-,TRBJ2-1,CAWSLTSGYNEQFF,TGTGCCTGGAGTTTGACTAGCGGGTACAATGAGCAGTTCTTC
TRBV5-1,TRBD1,-,TRBJ2-6,CASNRQGDSGANVLTF,TGCGCCAGCAACAGACAGGGGGACTCTGGGGCCAACGTCCTGACTTTC
TRBV4-3,-,once,TRBJ2-4,CASSQDSDSRNIQYF,TGCGCCAGCAGCCAAGATTCGGACAGCAGAAACATTCAGTACTTC